This T cell receptor (beta chain) was identified in a study of cytomegalovirus exposure and HLA in healthy donors. Study outcomes and limitations: The investigators catalogued 150 to 200 TCR beta chains as cytomegalovirus-associated.

Concerning this clone itself: The antigen is undetermined.

Primers for the PCR totalled 60 Vbeta and 13 Jbeta. Libraries were prepared by immunoSEQ multiplex PCR; TCRdb keeps only in-frame clonotypes and omits some of them. The profile shows more than 150,000 clones, around 80% of them singletons. V lost 6 bases, J lost 8 bases, and 5 bases stayed unmatched. Germline V gene data show CDR1 as MNHEY and CDR2 as SVGAGI. The CDR3 contains 13 residues. The sequence derives from a man between 18 and 35 years old in good health and CMV-seronegative. What was sequenced was PBMCs. The V and J genes are TRBV6-5 and TRBJ1-4, with 8 bases fitting TRBD1. CDR3 DNA: TGTGCCAGCAGGGACAGGGAAGAGGAAAAACTGTTTTTT. This codes for CASRDREEEKLFF.